The 19 T cell receptor beta chains below all came from one sample that was sequenced in a study of blood T cell repertoires in COVID-19. Profiled with immunoSEQ multiplex PCR; TCRdb holds only in-frame clones, not every one. The sample consists of roughly 130,000 clones, approximately 84% of them appearing once. The sequenced sample consisted of PBMCs or T cells enriched from blood (not recorded which). The receptors come from a woman aged 45 to 65 with acute COVID-19.

The rearrangement links TRBV11-3 to TRBJ2-1, with 11 bases identical to TRBD2. The CDR3 spans 15 residues. V lost 5 bases, J lost 2 bases, and 2 bases stayed unmatched. The germline CDR1 and CDR2 sequences are SGHNT and YENEEA. The CDR3 nucleotides are TGTGCCAGCAGCACACTAGCGGGAGCCTACAATGAGCAGTTCTTC. This gives the protein CASSTLAGAYNEQFF.

The rearrangement joins TRBV28 to TRBJ2-7, with D possibly TRBD2 on 5 matching bases. V lost 3 bases to trimming and J lost 2 bases, with 8 bases between them. The CDR3 loop spans 13 amino acids. Germline lookup yields CDR1 MDHEN and CDR2 SYDVKM. CDR3 loop: CASSLLAAYEQYF. The CDR3 DNA follows: TGTGCCAGCAGTTTGCTAGCAGCCTACGAGCAGTACTTC.

V gene TRBV19 combines with J gene TRBJ1-3, with unresolved D. This CDR3 region has 13 residues. The germline V gene encodes CDR1 LNHDA and CDR2 SQIVND (reference sequence). V was clipped by 5 bases and J by 0 bases, with 5 bases between them. This CDR3 reads CASSVSSGNTIYF. The DNA of the CDR3 is TGTGCCAGTAGTGTCAGCTCTGGAAACACCATATATTTT.

The V and J genes are TRBV5-1 and TRBJ2-5; 7 nucleotides agree with TRBD1. The V segment lost 7 bases and the J segment 4 bases; nucleotides outside the gene matches: 7. CDR3 size: 13 residues. In germline, CDR1 is SGHRS, CDR2 YFSETQ. In DNA, the CDR3 is TGCGCCAGCTTTGAGACAGGGCCAGAGACCCAGTACTTC. This translates into CASFETGPETQYF.

The J gene is TRBJ2-1, the V gene TRBV11-3, with TRBD2 as a possible D gene (5 bases). The CDR3 contains 16 residues. Germline lookup yields CDR1 SGHNT and CDR2 YENEEA. The germline V and J ends were trimmed by 0 bases and 9 bases, with 18 bases remaining between them. CDR3 protein: CASSLDGGSGRGEQFF. The CDR3 region has the DNA TGTGCCAGCAGCTTAGACGGTGGGAGTGGCCGGGGTGAGCAGTTCTTC.

This sequence joins TRBV10-2 and TRBJ2-2; D unresolved. CDR1 is WSHSY, CDR2 SAAADI, per germline. The CDR3 consists of 11 residues. The V end was cut by 6 bases, the J end by 6 bases, with 5 bases between. The CDR3 reads CASSYSGELFF. The CDR3 region has the DNA TGCGCCAGCAGCTATTCCGGGGAGCTGTTTTTT.

The V gene is TRBV9, the J gene TRBJ1-3; D possibly corresponds to TRBD1 (5 bases). Germline V gene data show CDR1 as SGDLS and CDR2 as YYNGEE. The CDR3 loop spans 14 amino acids. The ends were cut back, 4 bases at V and 8 bases at J, with 16 bases in the middle. DNA of the CDR3: TGTGCCAGCAGCAAAGGGGCCTCCTGGGACACCATATATTTT. It specifies CASSKGASWDTIYF.

The table lists this clone with a few counts. The chain employs TRBV9 and TRBJ2-7; 8 bases map to TRBD2. Trimming cost V 3 bases and J 5 bases; bases outside gene matches: 7. The CDR3 runs 14 residues. The germline gives CDR1 SGDLS, CDR2 YYNGEE. The CDR3 reads CASSGTGGSHEQYF. The CDR3, as DNA: TGTGCCAGCAGCGGGACGGGAGGGTCCCACGAGCAGTACTTC.

Here the CDR3 DNA reads TGTGCCAGCAGCAAATGGCGGGGCAGGCGAGGCTACACCTTC. This encodes CASSKWRGRRGYTF. The chain links TRBV21-1 to TRBJ1-2. TRBV21-1 is a pseudogene segment. This CDR3 contains 14 residues.

This chain connects TRBV12-3 or TRBV12-4 to TRBJ2-2, with a tentative D call TRBD2 (5 bases). The length of the CDR3 is 13 residues. V lost 3 bases, J lost 5 bases, and 7 bases lay in between. The CDR3 bases are TGTGCCAGCAGTTTCGGGGTGACCGGGGAGCTGTTTTTT. It is translated as CASSFGVTGELFF.

The chain uses TRBV4-2 and TRBJ2-1; D may be TRBD2 (5 bases). CDR3 length: 18 amino acids. V shed 0 bases and J shed 5 bases, with 20 bases lying between them. CDR1 is LGHNA, CDR2 YNFKEQ, per germline. The CDR3 reads CASSQDWVAAGRHNEQFF. The DNA of the CDR3 is TGTGCCAGCAGCCAAGATTGGGTTGCCGCGGGCCGCCACAATGAGCAGTTCTTC.

The CDR3 spells CASSLDGGYGYTF. The DNA for the CDR3 is TGTGCCAGCAGTTTAGACGGGGGATATGGCTACACCTTC. The chain couples TRBV27 to TRBJ1-2, with a possible D match to TRBD1 (5 bases). V lost 2 bases and J 5 bases, leaving 9 bases between the germline ends. From germline, CDR1 is MNHEY and CDR2 SMNVEV (reference sequence). The CDR3 totals 13 residues.

The chain employs TRBV2 and TRBJ2-5; TRBD1 matches at 8 bases. In germline, CDR1 is SNHLY, CDR2 FYNNEI. The CDR3 is 15 amino acids. The J segment lost 5 bases and the V segment lost 7 bases, leaving 12 bases of the junction unmatched. The CDR3: CASTTWWQGAETQYF. CDR3 DNA: TGTGCCAGCACTACCTGGTGGCAGGGGGCTGAGACCCAGTACTTC. Using reference TRBV2 and TRBJ2-5 for the parts outside the CDR3, the full variable domain is EPEVTQTPSHQVTQMGQEVILRCVPISNHLYFYWYRQILGQKVEFLVSFYNNEISEKSEIFDDQFSVERPDGSNFTLKIRSTKLEDSAMYFCASTTWWQGAETQYFGPGTRLLVL.

This sequence joins TRBV18 and TRBJ1-5; 7 bases line up with TRBD1. Germline V gives CDR1 KGHSH, CDR2 LQKENI. The trim removed 2 bases at V and 6 bases at J, leaving 4 bases unmatched. The CDR3 contains 14 residues. CDR3: CASSPGTGAQPQHF. DNA of the CDR3: TGTGCCAGCTCACCAGGTACAGGGGCTCAGCCCCAGCATTTT.

The chain is built from TRBV19 and TRBJ1-1, with TRBD1 matching over 10 bases. The CDR3 spans 13 residues. The V gene end was trimmed by 6 bases and the J gene end by 7 bases; junction bases not matched to a gene: 5. Germline V gene data show CDR1 as LNHDA and CDR2 as SQIVND (reference sequence). CDR3 amino acids: CASSRQGAGEAFF. CDR3 DNA sequence: TGTGCCAGTAGCCGACAGGGGGCAGGTGAAGCTTTCTTT.

A few counts support this clone. This sample also contains other DNA sequences that code for the same CDR3. The V and J genes are TRBV30 and TRBJ2-7, with D possibly TRBD1 on 5 matching bases. Germline values: CDR1 GTSNPN, CDR2 SVGIG (reference sequence). Trimming took off 2 bases at V and 3 bases at J, with 11 bases between the two ends. This CDR3 comprises 13 residues. The CDR3 DNA follows: TGTGCCTGGAGTCTTGGGCAGGGCTACGAGCAGTACTTC. It specifies CAWSLGQGYEQYF.

V and J are TRBV10-1 and TRBJ1-2; no clear D. The germline V gene encodes CDR1 WNHNN and CDR2 SYGVQD (reference sequence). The CDR3 consists of 14 residues. The V and J ends lost 0 bases and 7 bases respectively, with 12 bases between them. CDR3 loop: CASSESPSRSGYTF. CDR3 bases: TGCGCCAGCAGTGAGTCGCCGTCCAGAAGTGGCTACACCTTC.

This chain connects TRBV19 to TRBJ1-2, with TRBD1 matching over 7 bases. The trim removed 1 base at V and 5 bases at J, leaving 4 bases unmatched. CDR1 and CDR2 (germline): LNHDA, SQIVND (reference sequence). The CDR3 spans 14 residues. CDR3 sequence reads: CASSIVQGQYGYTF. The CDR3 bases are TGTGCCAGTAGTATAGTTCAGGGACAGTATGGCTACACCTTC. Together with reference TRBV19 and TRBJ1-2, the CDR3 gives the full variable domain: DGGITQSPKYLFRKEGQNVTLSCEQNLNHDAMYWYRQDPGQGLRLIYYSQIVNDFQKGDIAEGYSVSREKKESFPLTVTSAQKNPTAFYLCASSIVQGQYGYTFGSGTRLTVV.

This sequence joins TRBV10-1 and TRBJ2-7, with 8 bases aligning to TRBD2. Germline V lookup: CDR1 WNHNN, CDR2 SYGVQD (reference sequence). This CDR3 is built from 14 residues. The J segment lost 10 bases and the V segment lost 0 bases, leaving 8 bases of the junction unmatched. DNA for the CDR3: TGCGCCAGCAGTGAGTCCAGCGGGAGTACAATCCAGTACTTC. This codes for CASSESSGSTIQYF.